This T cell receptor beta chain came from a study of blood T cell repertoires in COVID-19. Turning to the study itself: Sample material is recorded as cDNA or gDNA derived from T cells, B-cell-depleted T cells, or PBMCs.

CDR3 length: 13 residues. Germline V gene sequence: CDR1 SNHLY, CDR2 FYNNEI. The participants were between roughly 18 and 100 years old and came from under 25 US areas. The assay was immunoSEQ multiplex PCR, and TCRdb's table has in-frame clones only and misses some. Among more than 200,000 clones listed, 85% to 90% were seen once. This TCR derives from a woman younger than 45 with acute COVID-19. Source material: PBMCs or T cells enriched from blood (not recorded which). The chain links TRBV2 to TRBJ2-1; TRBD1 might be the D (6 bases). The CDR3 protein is CATKGVTYNEQFF. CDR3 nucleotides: TGTGCAACCAAGGGGGTCACCTACAATGAGCAGTTCTTC.